This TCR beta chain stems from a study of cytomegalovirus exposure and HLA in healthy donors. The CDR3 extends over 13 amino acids. Germline V gene sequence: CDR1 LGHNA, CDR2 YNFKEQ. Points on this clone: Different DNA sequences within this sample yield the same CDR3.

With 60 Vbeta and 13 Jbeta primers, the PCR was carried out. Profiling relied on immunoSEQ multiplex PCR, and the TCRdb table lists in-frame clones only, not all of them. This table lists approximately 120,000 clones. The specimen sequenced was PBMCs. The chain is built from TRBV4-2 and TRBJ2-5, with D unresolved. Gene TRBJ2-7 matches the end of the DNA better, so the J call may be wrong. This receptor was identified in a man aged 30 to 45 in good health and CMV-seronegative. The CDR3 nucleotides are TGTGCCAGCAGCCAAGAGAGGTTCTACGAGCAGTACTTC. Protein product: CASSQERFYEQYF.